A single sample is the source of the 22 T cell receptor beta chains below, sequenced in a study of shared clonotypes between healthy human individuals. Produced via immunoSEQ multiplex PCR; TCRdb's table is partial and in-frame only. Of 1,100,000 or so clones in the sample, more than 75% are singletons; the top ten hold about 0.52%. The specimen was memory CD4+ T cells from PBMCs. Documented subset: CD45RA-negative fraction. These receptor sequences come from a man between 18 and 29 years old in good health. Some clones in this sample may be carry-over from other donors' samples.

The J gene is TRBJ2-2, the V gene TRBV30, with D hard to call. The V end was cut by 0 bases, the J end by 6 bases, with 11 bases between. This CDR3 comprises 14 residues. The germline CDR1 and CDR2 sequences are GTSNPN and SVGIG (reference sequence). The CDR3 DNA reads TGTGCCTGGAGTGTAAAAATAGAAGCCGGGGAGCTGTTTTTT. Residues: CAWSVKIEAGELFF.

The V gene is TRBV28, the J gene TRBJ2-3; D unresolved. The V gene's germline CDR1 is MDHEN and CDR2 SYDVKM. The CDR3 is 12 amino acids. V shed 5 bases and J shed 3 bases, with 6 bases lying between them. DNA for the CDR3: TGTGCCAGCAGTGCAGGAACAGATACGCAGTATTTT. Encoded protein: CASSAGTDTQYF.

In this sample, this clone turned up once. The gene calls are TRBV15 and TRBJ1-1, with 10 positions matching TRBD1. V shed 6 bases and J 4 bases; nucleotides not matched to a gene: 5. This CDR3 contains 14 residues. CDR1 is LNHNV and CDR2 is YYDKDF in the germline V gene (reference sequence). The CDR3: CATSIRDRGTEAFF. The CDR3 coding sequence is TGTGCCACCAGTATCCGGGACAGGGGCACTGAAGCTTTCTTT.

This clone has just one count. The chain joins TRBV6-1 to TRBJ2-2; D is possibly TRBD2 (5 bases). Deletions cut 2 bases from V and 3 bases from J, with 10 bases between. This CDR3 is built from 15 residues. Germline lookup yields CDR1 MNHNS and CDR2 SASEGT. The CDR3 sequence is CASSELARHTGELFF. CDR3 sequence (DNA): TGTGCCAGCAGTGAACTAGCCCGACACACCGGGGAGCTGTTTTTT.

The CDR3 bases are TGCGCCAGCAGCCCCATGTCCGTCCGGACAGGGAACACCGGGGAGCTGTTTTTT. It encodes CASSPMSVRTGNTGELFF. The V call is TRBV5-1, the J call TRBJ2-2; 7 nucleotides line up with TRBD1. The CDR3 loop spans 18 amino acids. V shed 4 bases, J shed 1 base, and the junction held 13 bases outside the gene matches. Germline-derived CDR1 and CDR2 are SGHRS and YFSETQ. The full variable domain, completed using reference TRBV5-1 and TRBJ2-2, is KAGVTQTPRYLIKTRGQQVTLSCSPISGHRSVSWYQQTPGQGLQFLFEYFSETQRNKGNFPGRFSGRQFSNSRSEMNVSTLELGDSALYLCASSPMSVRTGNTGELFFGEGSRLTVL.

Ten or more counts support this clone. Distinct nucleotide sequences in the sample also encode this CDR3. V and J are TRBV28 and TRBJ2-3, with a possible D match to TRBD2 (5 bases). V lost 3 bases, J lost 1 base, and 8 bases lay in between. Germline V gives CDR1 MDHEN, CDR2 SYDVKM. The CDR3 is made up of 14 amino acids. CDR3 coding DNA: TGTGCCAGCAGTTTTCTAGCCGGCACAGATACGCAGTATTTT. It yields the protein CASSFLAGTDTQYF.

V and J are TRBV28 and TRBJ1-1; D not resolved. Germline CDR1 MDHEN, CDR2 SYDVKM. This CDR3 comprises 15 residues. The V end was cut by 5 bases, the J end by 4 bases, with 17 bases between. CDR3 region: CASSPPHGGSTEAFF. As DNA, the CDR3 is TGTGCCAGCAGTCCCCCCCATGGAGGGTCCACTGAAGCTTTCTTT.

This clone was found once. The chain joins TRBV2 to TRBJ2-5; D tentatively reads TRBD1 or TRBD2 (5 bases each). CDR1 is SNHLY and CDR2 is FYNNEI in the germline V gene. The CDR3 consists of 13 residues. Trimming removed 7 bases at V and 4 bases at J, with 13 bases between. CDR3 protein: CASTGTVRETQYF. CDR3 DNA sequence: TGTGCCAGCACCGGGACGGTCCGAGAGACCCAGTACTTC.

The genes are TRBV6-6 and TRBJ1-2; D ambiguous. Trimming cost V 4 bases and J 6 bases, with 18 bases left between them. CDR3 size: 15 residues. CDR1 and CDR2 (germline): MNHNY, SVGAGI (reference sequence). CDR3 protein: CASSFGLGFGNGYTF. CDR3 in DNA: TGTGCCAGCAGTTTTGGGCTCGGTTTCGGGAATGGCTACACCTTC.

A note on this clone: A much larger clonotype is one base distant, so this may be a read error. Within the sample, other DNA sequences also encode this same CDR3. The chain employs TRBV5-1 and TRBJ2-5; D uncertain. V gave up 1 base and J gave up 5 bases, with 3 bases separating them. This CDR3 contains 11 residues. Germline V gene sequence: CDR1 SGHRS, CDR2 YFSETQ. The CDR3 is CASSLRETQYF. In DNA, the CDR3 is TGCGCCAGCAGCTTGCGGGAGACCCAGTACTTC. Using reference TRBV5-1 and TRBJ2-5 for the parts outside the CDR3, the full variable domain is KAGVTQTPRYLIKTRGQQVTLSCSPISGHRSVSWYQQTPGQGLQFLFEYFSETQRNKGNFPGRFSGRQFSNSRSEMNVSTLELGDSALYLCASSLRETQYFGPGTRLLVL.

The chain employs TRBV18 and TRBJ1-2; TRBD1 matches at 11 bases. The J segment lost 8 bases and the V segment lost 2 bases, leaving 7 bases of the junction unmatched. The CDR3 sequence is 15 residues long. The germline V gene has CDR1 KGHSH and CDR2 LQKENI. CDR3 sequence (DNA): TGTGCCAGCTCACCATGGACAGGGGGCGCGAGGGGCTACACCTTC. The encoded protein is CASSPWTGGARGYTF.

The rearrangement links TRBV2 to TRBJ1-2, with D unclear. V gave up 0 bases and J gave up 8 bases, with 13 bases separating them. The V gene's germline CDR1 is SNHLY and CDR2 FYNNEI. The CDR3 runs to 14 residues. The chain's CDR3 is CASSEALATWGYTF. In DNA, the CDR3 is TGTGCCAGCAGTGAAGCGCTGGCAACCTGGGGCTACACCTTC.

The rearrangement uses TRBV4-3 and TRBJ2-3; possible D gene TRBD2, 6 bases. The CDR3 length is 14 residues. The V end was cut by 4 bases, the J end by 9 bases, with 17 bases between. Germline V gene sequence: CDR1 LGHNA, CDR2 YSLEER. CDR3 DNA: TGCGCCAGCAGCCTAGGAGGGTCTAGGTCCACGCAGTATTTT. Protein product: CASSLGGSRSTQYF.

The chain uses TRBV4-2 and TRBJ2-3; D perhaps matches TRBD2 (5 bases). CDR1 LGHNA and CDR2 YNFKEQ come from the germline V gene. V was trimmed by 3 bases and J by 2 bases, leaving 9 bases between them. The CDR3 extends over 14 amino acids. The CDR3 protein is CASSHNRDTDTQYF. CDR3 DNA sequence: TGTGCCAGCAGCCACAATCGGGACACAGATACGCAGTATTTT.

The CDR3 region is CASSIRDARYEQYF. The CDR3 nucleotides are TGTGCCAGCAGCATCAGAGACGCTCGCTACGAGCAGTACTTC. The chain combines TRBV5-6 with TRBJ2-7; D uncertain. V lost 4 bases, J lost 3 bases, and 14 bases lay in between. The CDR3 has 14 residues. Per germline, CDR1 SGHDT and CDR2 YYEEEE. The full variable domain, in which reference TRBV5-6 and TRBJ2-7 provide the parts outside the CDR3, is DAGVTQSPTHLIKTRGQQVTLRCSPKSGHDTVSWYQQALGQGPQFIFQYYEEEERQRGNFPDRFSGHQFPNYSSELNVNALLLGDSALYLCASSIRDARYEQYFGPGTRLTVT.

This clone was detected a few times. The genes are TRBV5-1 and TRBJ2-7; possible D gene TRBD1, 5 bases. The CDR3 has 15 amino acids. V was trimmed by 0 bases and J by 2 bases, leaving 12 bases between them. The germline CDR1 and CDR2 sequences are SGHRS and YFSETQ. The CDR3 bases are TGCGCCAGCAGCTTGGTGTCCTTGACAGCCTACGAGCAGTACTTC. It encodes CASSLVSLTAYEQYF.

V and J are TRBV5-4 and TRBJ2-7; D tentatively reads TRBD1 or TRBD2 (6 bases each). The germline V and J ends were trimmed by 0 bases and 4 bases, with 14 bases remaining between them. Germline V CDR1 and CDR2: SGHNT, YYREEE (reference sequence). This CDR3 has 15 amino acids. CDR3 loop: CASSLASGARYEQYF. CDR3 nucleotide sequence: TGTGCCAGCAGCTTGGCGTCGGGGGCTCGATACGAGCAGTACTTC.

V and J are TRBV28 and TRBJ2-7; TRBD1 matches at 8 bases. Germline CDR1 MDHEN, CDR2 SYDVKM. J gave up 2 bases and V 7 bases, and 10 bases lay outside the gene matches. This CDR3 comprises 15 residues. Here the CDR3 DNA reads TGTGCCAGCATCTTACAGGGGGTCCCCCCCTACGAGCAGTACTTC. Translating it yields CASILQGVPPYEQYF.

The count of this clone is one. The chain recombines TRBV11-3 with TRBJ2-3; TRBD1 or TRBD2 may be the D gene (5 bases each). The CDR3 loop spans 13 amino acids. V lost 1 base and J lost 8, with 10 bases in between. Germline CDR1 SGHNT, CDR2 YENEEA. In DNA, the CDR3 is TGTGCCAGCAGCTTAGGGGGGTTGGGTACGCAGTATTTT. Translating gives CASSLGGLGTQYF.

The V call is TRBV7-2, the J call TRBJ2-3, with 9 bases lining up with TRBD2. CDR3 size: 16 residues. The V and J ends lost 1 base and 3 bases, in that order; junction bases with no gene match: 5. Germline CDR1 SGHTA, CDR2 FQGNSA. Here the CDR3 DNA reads TGTGCCAGCAGCTTAGAGACTAGCGGAAGAACAGATACGCAGTATTTT. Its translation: CASSLETSGRTDTQYF.

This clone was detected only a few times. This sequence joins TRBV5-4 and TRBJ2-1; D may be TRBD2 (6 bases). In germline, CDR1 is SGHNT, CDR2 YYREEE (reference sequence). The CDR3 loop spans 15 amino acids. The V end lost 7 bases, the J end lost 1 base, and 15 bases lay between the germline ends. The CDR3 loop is CASSRPGGSYNEQFF. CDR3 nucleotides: TGTGCCAGCTCGAGGCCCGGGGGTTCCTACAATGAGCAGTTCTTC.

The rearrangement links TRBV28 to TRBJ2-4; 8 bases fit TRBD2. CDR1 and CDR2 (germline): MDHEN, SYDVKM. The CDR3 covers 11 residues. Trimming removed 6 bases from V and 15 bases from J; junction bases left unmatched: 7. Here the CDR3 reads CASSRGGPAYF. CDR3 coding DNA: TGTGCCAGCAGCCGGGGGGGGCCGGCGTACTTC.